This T cell receptor beta chain derives from a study of T cell changes during pregnancy in multiple sclerosis. CDR1 is SGHVS, CDR2 FQNEAQ, per germline. This CDR3 contains 15 residues. Trimming removed 3 bases from V and 6 bases from J, with 15 bases in between. Assay used: immunoSEQ multiplex PCR; TCRdb lists only in-frame clones, some missing. The table records about 35,000 clones, roughly 89% of them present only once. This clonotype was obtained from a female donor in good health, enrolled as a control in a pregnancy study. The sample in question was CD4+ T cells from peripheral blood mononuclear cells, obtained after pregnancy. V is TRBV7-8 and J is TRBJ1-3; maybe TRBD1 (6 bases). CDR3 region: CASSFQGQPVNTIYF. The CDR3 DNA is TGTGCCAGCAGCTTCCAAGGACAGCCAGTAAACACCATATATTTT.